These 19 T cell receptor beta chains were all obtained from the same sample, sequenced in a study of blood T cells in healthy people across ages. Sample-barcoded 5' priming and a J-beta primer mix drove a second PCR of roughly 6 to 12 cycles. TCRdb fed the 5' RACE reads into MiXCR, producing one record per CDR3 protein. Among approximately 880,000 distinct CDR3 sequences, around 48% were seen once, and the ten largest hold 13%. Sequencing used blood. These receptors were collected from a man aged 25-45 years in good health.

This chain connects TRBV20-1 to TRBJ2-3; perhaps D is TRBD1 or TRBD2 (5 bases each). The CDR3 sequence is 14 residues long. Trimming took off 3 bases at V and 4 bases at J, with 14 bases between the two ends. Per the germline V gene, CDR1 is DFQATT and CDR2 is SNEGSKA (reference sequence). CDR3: CSASNPLGADTQYF. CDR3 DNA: TGCAGTGCTAGTAACCCCCTGGGGGCAGATACGCAGTATTTT.

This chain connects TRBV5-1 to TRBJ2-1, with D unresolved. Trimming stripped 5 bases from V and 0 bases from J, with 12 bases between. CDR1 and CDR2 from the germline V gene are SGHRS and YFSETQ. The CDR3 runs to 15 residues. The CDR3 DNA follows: TGCGCCAGCAGGTCGGCCCCGAGCTCCTACAATGAGCAGTTCTTC. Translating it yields CASRSAPSSYNEQFF. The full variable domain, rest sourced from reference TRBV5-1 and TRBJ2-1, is KAGVTQTPRYLIKTRGQQVTLSCSPISGHRSVSWYQQTPGQGLQFLFEYFSETQRNKGNFPGRFSGRQFSNSRSEMNVSTLELGDSALYLCASRSAPSSYNEQFFGPGTRLTVL.

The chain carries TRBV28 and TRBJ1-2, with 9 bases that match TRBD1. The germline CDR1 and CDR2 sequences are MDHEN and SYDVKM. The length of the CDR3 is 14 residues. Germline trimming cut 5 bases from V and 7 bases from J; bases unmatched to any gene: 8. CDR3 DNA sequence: TGTGCCAGCAGTGACCCACAGGGGGCGAGTGGCTACACCTTC. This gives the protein CASSDPQGASGYTF.

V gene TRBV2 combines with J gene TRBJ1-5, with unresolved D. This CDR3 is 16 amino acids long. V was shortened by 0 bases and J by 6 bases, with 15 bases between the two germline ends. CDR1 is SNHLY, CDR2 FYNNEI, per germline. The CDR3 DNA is TGTGCCAGCAGTGAAGCGCAGAGGGTCCGTGGTCAGCCCCAGCATTTT. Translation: CASSEAQRVRGQPQHF.

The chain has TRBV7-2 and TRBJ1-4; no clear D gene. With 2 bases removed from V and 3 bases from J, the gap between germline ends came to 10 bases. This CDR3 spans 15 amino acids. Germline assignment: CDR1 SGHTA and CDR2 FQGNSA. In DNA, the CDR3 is TGTGCCAGCAGCTTAATGGGATACCCTAATGAAAAACTGTTTTTT. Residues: CASSLMGYPNEKLFF.

In DNA form, the CDR3 reads TGCGCCAGCAGCTTGGTTCAGACCTCTGGGGCCAACGTCCTGACTTTC. Protein: CASSLVQTSGANVLTF. The chain combines TRBV5-1 with TRBJ2-6; the D is unclear. CDR1 is SGHRS, CDR2 YFSETQ, per germline. The length of the CDR3 is 16 residues. Trimming stripped 0 bases from V and 0 bases from J, with 7 bases between.

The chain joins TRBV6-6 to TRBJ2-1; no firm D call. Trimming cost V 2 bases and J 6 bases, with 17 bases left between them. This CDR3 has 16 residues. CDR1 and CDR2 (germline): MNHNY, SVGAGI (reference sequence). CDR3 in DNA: TGTGCCAGCAGTTACGGCTTTCGAGGCGGAAGCAATGAGCAGTTCTTC. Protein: CASSYGFRGGSNEQFF.

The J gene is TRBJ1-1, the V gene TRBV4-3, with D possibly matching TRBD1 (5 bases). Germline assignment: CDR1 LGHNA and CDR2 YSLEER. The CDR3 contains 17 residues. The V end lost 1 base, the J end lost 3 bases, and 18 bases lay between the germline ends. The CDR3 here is CASSQGVGVNPYTEAFF. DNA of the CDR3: TGCGCCAGCAGCCAAGGTGTAGGGGTCAACCCTTACACTGAAGCTTTCTTT.

This chain's CDR3 is CASSHTTSGASQGTQYF. CDR3 DNA: TGTGCCAGCAGCCATACGACTAGCGGGGCCTCGCAGGGTACGCAGTATTTT. This chain joins TRBV6-1 and TRBJ2-3, with 11 positions matching TRBD2. The J segment lost 8 bases and the V segment lost 6 bases, leaving 16 bases of the junction unmatched. This CDR3 is built from 17 residues. From germline, CDR1 is MNHNS and CDR2 SASEGT.

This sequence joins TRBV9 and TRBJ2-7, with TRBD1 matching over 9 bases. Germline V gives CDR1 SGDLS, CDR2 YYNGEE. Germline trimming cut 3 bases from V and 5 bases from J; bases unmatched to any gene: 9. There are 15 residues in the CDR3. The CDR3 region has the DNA TGTGCCAGCAGCGCCACCGGGACAGGGTTCAACGAGCAGTACTTC. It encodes CASSATGTGFNEQYF.

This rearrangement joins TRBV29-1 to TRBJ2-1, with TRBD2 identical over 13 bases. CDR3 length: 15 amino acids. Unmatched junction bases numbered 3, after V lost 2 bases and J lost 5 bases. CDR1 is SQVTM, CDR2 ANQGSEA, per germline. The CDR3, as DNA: TGCAGCGTTGAAAAACTAGCGGGGGGGAACAATGAGCAGTTCTTC. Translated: CSVEKLAGGNNEQFF.

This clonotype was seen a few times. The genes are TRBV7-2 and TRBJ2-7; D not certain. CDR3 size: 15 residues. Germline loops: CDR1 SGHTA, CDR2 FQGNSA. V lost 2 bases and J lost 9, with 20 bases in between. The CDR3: CASSLFPVARFLQYF. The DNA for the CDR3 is TGTGCCAGCAGCTTATTCCCCGTTGCCCGCTTCCTGCAGTACTTC.

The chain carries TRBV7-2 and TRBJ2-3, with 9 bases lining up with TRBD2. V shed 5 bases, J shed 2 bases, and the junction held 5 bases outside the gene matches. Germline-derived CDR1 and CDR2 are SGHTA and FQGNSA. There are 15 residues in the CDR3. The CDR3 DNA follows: TGTGCCAGCAGCGCGGGACTAGCAATCACAGATACGCAGTATTTT. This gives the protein CASSAGLAITDTQYF.

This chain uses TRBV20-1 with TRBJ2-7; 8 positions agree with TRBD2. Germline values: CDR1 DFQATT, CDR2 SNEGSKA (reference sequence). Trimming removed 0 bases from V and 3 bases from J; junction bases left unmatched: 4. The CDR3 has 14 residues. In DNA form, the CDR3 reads TGCAGTGCTAGAGACGGGGGGGCCTTCTACGAGCAGTACTTC. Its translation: CSARDGGAFYEQYF.

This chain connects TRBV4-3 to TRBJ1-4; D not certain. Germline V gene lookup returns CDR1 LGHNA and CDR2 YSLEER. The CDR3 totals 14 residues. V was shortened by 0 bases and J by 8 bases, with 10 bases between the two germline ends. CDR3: CASSQEQTGEKLFF. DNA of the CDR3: TGCGCCAGCAGCCAAGAACAGACGGGGGAAAAACTGTTTTTT.

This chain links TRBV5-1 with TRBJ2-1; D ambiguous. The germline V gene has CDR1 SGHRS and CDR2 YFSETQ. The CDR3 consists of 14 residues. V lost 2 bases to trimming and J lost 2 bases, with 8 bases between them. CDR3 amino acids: CASSLVGTYNEQFF. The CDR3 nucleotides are TGCGCCAGCAGCTTAGTCGGAACCTACAATGAGCAGTTCTTC.

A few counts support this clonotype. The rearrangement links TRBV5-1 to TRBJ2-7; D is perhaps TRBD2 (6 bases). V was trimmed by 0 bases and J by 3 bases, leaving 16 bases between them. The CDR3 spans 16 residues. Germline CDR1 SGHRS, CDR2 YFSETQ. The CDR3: CASSLGGDSGVYEQYF. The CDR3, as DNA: TGCGCCAGCAGCTTGGGAGGGGACTCTGGGGTCTACGAGCAGTACTTC.

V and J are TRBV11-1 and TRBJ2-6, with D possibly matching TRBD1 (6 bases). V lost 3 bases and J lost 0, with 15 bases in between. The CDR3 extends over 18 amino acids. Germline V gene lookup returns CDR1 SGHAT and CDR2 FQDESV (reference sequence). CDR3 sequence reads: CASSFLAGASSGANVLTF. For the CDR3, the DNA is TGTGCCAGCAGCTTCCTGGCAGGGGCCTCCTCTGGGGCCAACGTCCTGACTTTC.

The CDR3 sequence is CASSHTGELSNQPQHF. The CDR3 DNA follows: TGTGCCAGCAGCCACACAGGGGAATTAAGCAATCAGCCCCAGCATTTT. The chain employs TRBV7-9 and TRBJ1-5; 7 nucleotides match TRBD1. Germline CDR1 and CDR2: SEHNR and FQNEAQ (reference sequence). Trimming cost V 5 bases and J 1 base; bases outside gene matches: 8. The CDR3 is 16 residues long.